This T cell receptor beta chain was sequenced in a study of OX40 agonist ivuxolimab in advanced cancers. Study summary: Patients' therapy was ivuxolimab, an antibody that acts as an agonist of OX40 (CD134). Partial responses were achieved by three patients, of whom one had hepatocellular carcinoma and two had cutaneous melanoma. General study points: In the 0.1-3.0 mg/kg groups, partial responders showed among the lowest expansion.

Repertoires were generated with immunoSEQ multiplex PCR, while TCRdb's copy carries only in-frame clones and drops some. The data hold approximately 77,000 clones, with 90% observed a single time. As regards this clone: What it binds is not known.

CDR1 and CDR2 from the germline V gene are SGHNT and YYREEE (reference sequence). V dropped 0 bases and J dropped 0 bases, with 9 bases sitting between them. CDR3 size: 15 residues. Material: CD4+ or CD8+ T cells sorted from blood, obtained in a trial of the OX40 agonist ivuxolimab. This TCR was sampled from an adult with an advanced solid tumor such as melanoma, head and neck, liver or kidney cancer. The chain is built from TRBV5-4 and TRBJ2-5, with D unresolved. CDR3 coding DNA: TGTGCCAGCAGCTTGGGCCAGAGGTACCAAGAGACCCAGTACTTC. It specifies CASSLGQRYQETQYF. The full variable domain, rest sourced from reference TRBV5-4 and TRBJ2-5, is ETGVTQSPTHLIKTRGQQVTLRCSSQSGHNTVSWYQQALGQGPQFIFQYYREEENGRGNFPPRFSGLQFPNYSSELNVNALELDDSALYLCASSLGQRYQETQYFGPGTRLLVL.